These T cell receptor beta chains were read from a single sample in a study of cytomegalovirus exposure and HLA in healthy donors. Data came from immunoSEQ multiplex PCR; TCRdb stores just in-frame clones and leaves some out. The data show 100,000 to 150,000 clones, around 74% seen once. The sample consisted of PBMCs. The receptors here all came from a woman in her 50s in good health and CMV-seropositive. Each CDR3 is given with its conserved first and last residue. Part of the rows lack a size; the others show once, few, many or a class for expanded clones.

cdr3_aa,clone_size,v_call
CASADRGVSEQYF,once,TRBV19
CSVDSNYGYTF,.,TRBV29-1
CASSSPGNSPLHF,.,TRBV25-1
CASGLEAGYEQYF,.,TRBV12-5
CASWSSGGDTQYF,.,TRBV5-1
CASSSRQSEAFF,.,TRBV5-4
CAWSVTGGRDTEAFF,.,TRBV30
CASSRGQDVAFF,.,TRBV9
CASSIERGMGNQPQHF,.,TRBV19
CASSLAPGGRGLNEQFF,.,TRBV5-1
CASSYDMQETQYF,.,TRBV5-1
CASSPQAGTDNEKLFF,.,TRBV14
CASSVGRTGAADTQYF,.,TRBV9
CASSQGLFQETQYF,many,TRBV4-2
CASSQVHGNYEQYF,.,TRBV4-2
CSVEPTSGGPEDTQYF,.,TRBV29-1
CASSSRGAQYF,.,TRBV6-5
CASSLALGGEVDTQYF,.,TRBV7-7
CATSSRRRFLPDTQYF,.,TRBV15
CASSLALGGQAFF,few,TRBV7-9
CASSLELGAVETQYF,.,TRBV5-1
CASSNRDRGLSPLHF,.,TRBV13
CASSASPGQGPNTEAFF,many,TRBV6-1
CASSLSGGRYEQYF,.,TRBV13
CASSQDKGTGRPDTQYF,.,TRBV4-1
CASSLASQFWDTQYF,.,TRBV5-1
CASSLAGGQSSTEAFF,once,TRBV5-1
CASSSRLGNTEAFF,.,TRBV5-4
CASNFGGSYGYTF,.,TRBV5-4
CASSQAQAGVAFF,.,TRBV14
CASSSSRAGGNRGEQYF,.,TRBV2
CASSSLLTGSGYTF,.,TRBV11-2
CASSKTGGGLYGYTF,once,TRBV2
CASSESTHNEKLFF,.,TRBV10-1
CASSLAPNRDYGYTF,.,TRBV5-6